This entry concerns a single T cell receptor (beta chain). Its antigen is as yet unknown. The data belong to a study of graft-versus-host responses after intestinal transplantation. Across the whole study: Recipients obtained multivisceral, liver-intestinal, or isolated intestinal transplants. Every transplant recipient was induced with anti-thymocyte globulin, then maintained on tacrolimus and steroids for around 3 years. General study points: Allografts from individuals with graft-donor T cell macrochimerism displayed high graft-versus-host to host-versus-graft clonal ratios. GvH clones occurred in recipient marrow; some first appeared in ileum or blood.

The CDR3 is 16 residues long. The germline V gene encodes CDR1 MGHRA and CDR2 YSYEKL. Losses at the gene ends were 4 bases for V and 5 bases for J; bases not matched to a gene: 6. Repertoires were generated with immunoSEQ multiplex PCR, while TCRdb's copy carries only in-frame clones and drops some. The sample shows over 75,000 clones, around 93% of them seen only once. The sample consisted of unstimulated CD8+ T cells sorted from spleen or lymph node cells, taken before transplant. The receptor comes from a human donor who was the organ donor for an intestinal transplant. This rearrangement joins TRBV4-1 to TRBJ2-1, with 12 bases matching TRBD2. CDR3 sequence reads: CASSLGLAGTHNEQFF. Here the CDR3 DNA reads TGCGCCAGCAGCCTCGGACTAGCGGGGACACACAATGAGCAGTTCTTC.